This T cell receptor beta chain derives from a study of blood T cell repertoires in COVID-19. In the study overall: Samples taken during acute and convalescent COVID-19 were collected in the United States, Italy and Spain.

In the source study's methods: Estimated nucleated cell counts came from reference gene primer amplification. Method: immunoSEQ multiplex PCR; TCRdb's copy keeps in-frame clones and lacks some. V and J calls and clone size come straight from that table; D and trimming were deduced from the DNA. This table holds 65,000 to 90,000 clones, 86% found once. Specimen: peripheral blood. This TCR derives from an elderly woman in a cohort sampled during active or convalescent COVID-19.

CDR3 nucleotide sequence: TGTGCCAGCAGGCCCGGGACAGTGAACTATGGCTACACCTTC. This codes for CASRPGTVNYGYTF. This chain joins TRBV28 and TRBJ1-2; TRBD1 aligns across 7 bases. After removal of 6 bases from V and 2 bases from J, the junction contained 6 bases not matched to a gene. The CDR3 has 14 amino acids. Per the germline V gene, CDR1 is MDHEN and CDR2 is SYDVKM.